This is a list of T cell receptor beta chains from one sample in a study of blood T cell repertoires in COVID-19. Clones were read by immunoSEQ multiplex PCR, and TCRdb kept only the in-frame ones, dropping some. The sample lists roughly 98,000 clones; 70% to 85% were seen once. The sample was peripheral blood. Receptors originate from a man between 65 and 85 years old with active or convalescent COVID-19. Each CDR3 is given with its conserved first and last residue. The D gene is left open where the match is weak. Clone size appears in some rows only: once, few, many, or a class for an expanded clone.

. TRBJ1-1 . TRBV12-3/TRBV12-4 TGTGCCAGCAGGGCGGGGGGCACTGAAGCTTTCTTT CASRAGGTEAFF
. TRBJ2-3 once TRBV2 TGTGCCACCTCTGCGGGGCCCGTTAGCACAGATACGCAGTATTTT CATSAGPVSTDTQYF
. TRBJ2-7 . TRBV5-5 TGTGCCAGCAGCTTCGGAGGGTTGGACGAGCAGTACTTC CASSFGGLDEQYF
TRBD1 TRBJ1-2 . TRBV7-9 TGTGCCAGCAGCTCATTCTACCGGGACAGGGGTCGGGGCTACACCTTC CASSSFYRDRGRGYTF
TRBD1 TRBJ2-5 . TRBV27 TGTGCCAGCATCCTTCCCCCGACAGGGCGGCGGGAGACCCAGTACTTC CASILPPTGRRETQYF
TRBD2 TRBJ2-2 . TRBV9 TGTGCCAGCAGCGTAGTGTCGGCGGGGGAGAACACCGGGGAGCTGTTTTTT CASSVVSAGENTGELFF
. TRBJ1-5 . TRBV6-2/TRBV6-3 TGTGCCAGCAGTCCCAGGCTGGGTCGGCAGCCCCAGCATTTT CASSPRLGRQPQHF
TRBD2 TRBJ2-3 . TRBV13 TGTGCCAGCAGCCCCGCTAGCGGGGGCCCCACAGATACGCAGTATTTT CASSPASGGPTDTQYF
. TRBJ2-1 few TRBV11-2 TGTGCCAGCAGCGGCGGGTCCTACAATGAGCAGTTCTTC CASSGGSYNEQFF
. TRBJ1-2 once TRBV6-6 TGTGCCAGCAGTTCCTTAGGGCGGGACTATGGCTACACCTTC CASSSLGRDYGYTF
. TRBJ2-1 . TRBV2 TGTGCAAGCGGGCAGGGAAGCTACAATGAGCAGTTCTTC CASGQGSYNEQFF
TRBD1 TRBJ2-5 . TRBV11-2 TGTACCCCGACAGGGCAAAAAGAGACCCAGTACTTC CTPTGQKETQYF
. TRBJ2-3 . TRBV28 TGTGCCAGCAGCCCCGCTGGGGGGGGGCGGGGGGATACGCAGTATTTT CASSPAGGGRGDTQYF
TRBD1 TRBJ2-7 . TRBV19 TGTGCCAGTAGTATACGGACAGGGGGCCGGAACGAGCAGTACTTC CASSIRTGGRNEQYF
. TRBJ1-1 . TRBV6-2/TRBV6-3 TGTGCCAGCAGTTACCCGGCGGGAGCTTTCTTT CASSYPAGAFF
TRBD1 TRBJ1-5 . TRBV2 TGTGCCAGCAGTGTTTCAGGGGGTACTAGCAATCAGCCCCAGCATTTT CASSVSGGTSNQPQHF
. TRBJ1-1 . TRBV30 TGTGCCGGAACAGGGTTGGCCACTGAAGCTTTCTTT CAGTGLATEAFF
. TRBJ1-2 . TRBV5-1 TGCGCCAGCAGCTTGGCCCTAGACAGGCGACGGCATGGCTACACCTTC CASSLALDRRRHGYTF
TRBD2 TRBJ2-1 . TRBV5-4 TGTGCCAGCAGCCAGATAACTAGCGGGGGGTACAATGAGCAGTTCTTC CASSQITSGGYNEQFF
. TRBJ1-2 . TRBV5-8 TGTGCCAGCAGCTTGGCGTCAGGGCTTGGCTACACCTTC CASSLASGLGYTF
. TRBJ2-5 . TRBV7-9 TGTGCCAGCAGCTCCCTGTCCGTTCAAGAGACCCAGTACTTC CASSSLSVQETQYF
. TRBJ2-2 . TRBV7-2 TGTGCCAGCAGCTCGACAAGAACCGGGGAGCTGTTTTTT CASSSTRTGELFF
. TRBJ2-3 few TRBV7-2 TGTGCCAGCAGCTTAGAGCCTGCTGATACGCAGTATTTT CASSLEPADTQYF
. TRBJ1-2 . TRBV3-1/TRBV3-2 TGTGCCAGCAGCCAAGGGGGCCGGACCTATGGCTACACCTTC CASSQGGRTYGYTF
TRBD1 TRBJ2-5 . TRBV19 TGTGCCAGTAGCAAAACAGGGGATACCCAGTACTTC CASSKTGDTQYF
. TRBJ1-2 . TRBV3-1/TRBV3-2 TGTGCCAGCAGCCCCCGGGGGGGGGCTGGTGGCTACACCTTC CASSPRGGAGGYTF
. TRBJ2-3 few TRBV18 TGTGCCAGCTCACAGGACAGCGGTACGCAGTATTTT CASSQDSGTQYF
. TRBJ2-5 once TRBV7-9 TGTGCCAGCAGCTTAAGTACAGGGATTGGGACCCAGTACTTC CASSLSTGIGTQYF
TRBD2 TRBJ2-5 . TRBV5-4 TGTGCCAGCAGCTTGGTGGTGAGCGGGACTCAAGAGACCCAGTACTTC CASSLVVSGTQETQYF
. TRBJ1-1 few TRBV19 TGTGCCAGTGTCGGGGTATCAGCTTTCTTT CASVGVSAFF
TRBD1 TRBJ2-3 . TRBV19 TGTGCCAGTCAGTCGTGGGGACAGATCACAGATACGCAGTATTTT CASQSWGQITDTQYF
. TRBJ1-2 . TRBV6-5 TGTGCCAGCCGAGCAGGGGATAACTATGGCTACACCTTC CASRAGDNYGYTF
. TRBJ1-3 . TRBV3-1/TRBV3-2 TGTGCCAGCAGCCCGAACCCGGGATTTACTGGAAACACCATATATTTT CASSPNPGFTGNTIYF
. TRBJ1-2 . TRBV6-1 TGTGCCAGCAGTGAAGCTTATGACAGGACTTTCTATGGCTACACCTTC CASSEAYDRTFYGYTF
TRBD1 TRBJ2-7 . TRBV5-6 TGTGCCAGCAGCGCCGAACCCCGACCGGGACAGCAGATCCACGAGCAGTACTTC CASSAEPRPGQQIHEQYF
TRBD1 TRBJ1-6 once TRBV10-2 TGCGCCAGCAGTGCGACAGGGGCCAATTCACCCCTCCACTTT CASSATGANSPLHF
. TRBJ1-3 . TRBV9 TGTGCCAGCAGCGCGCACCGGGATGGATCCGGAAACACCATATATTTT CASSAHRDGSGNTIYF
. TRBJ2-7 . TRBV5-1 TGCGCCAGCAGCTTGGGTCAGGGAAGGGGCTACGAGCAGTACTTC CASSLGQGRGYEQYF
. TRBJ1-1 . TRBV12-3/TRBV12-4 TGTGCCAGCAGGGGGCGTGTGGCTTTCTTT CASRGRVAFF
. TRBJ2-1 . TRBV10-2 TGCGCCAGCAGACCCCCGAGCCGGGGGAGGAATGAGCAGTTCTTC CASRPPSRGRNEQFF
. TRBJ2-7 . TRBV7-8 TGTGCCAGCAGCATTACAGGGTCTGAGCAGTACTTC CASSITGSEQYF
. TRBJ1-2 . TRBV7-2 TGTGCCAGCAGCGAAGCTGGGGGCGGGTATGGCTACACCTTC CASSEAGGGYGYTF
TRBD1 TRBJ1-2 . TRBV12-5 TGTGCTAGTGGTTCCGGAACCCCGGGACAGGGGTTGGGCTACACCTTC CASGSGTPGQGLGYTF
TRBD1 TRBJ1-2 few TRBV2 TGTGCCAGCAGCCCGAGGGCCTTACAGGGGGTTAACTATGGCTACACCTTC CASSPRALQGVNYGYTF
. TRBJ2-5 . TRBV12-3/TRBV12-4 TGTGCCTCAGCCAGGAACCAAGAGACCCAGTACTTC CASARNQETQYF
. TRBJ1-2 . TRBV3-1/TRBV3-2 TGTGCCAGCAGCCAAAGCGGGTTCGATGGCTACACCTTC CASSQSGFDGYTF
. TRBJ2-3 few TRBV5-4 TGTGCCAGCAGCAGACAGGGACTCCAAGGGGATACGCAGTATTTT CASSRQGLQGDTQYF
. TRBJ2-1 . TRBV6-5 TGTGCCAGCATGGGACTTCCTAGCTCCTACAATGAGCAGTTCTTC CASMGLPSSYNEQFF
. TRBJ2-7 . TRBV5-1 TGCGCCAGCAGCTTTTTGGACGGGAACTCCTACGAGCAGTACTTC CASSFLDGNSYEQYF
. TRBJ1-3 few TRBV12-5 TGTGCTAGTGGTTTGGGCCGGGGATCTGGAAACACCATATATTTT CASGLGRGSGNTIYF
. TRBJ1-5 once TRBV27 TGTGCCAGCAGCTATTATCGCGGTGGGACACGGGGCAATCAGCCCCAGCATTTT CASSYYRGGTRGNQPQHF
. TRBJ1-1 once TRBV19 TGTGCCAGTAGTCGGTGGCGGGGGGGCAGCACTGAAGCTTTCTTT CASSRWRGGSTEAFF
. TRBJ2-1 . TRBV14 TGTGCCAGCAGCCACCGGTATTCTGGGGCCGACGAGCAGTTCTTC CASSHRYSGADEQFF
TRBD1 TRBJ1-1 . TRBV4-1 TGCGCCAGCAGCCTACAGGGGTTAAACACTGAAGCTTTCTTT CASSLQGLNTEAFF
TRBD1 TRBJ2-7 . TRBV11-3 TGTGCCAGCAGCTTTGGACAGGGGGGTGAGCAGTACTTC CASSFGQGGEQYF
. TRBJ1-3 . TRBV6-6 TGTGCCAGCAATGGTTGGGGGGAAAACACCATATATTTT CASNGWGENTIYF
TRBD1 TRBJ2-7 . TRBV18 TGTGCCAGCTCACCATTGACAGGGGGATACTACGAGCAGTACTTC CASSPLTGGYYEQYF